This T cell receptor beta chain was retrieved from a study of post-analysis software for immune sequencing data. Study as a whole: The disease courses covered relapsing-remitting, secondary progressive and progressive-relapsing multiple sclerosis.

The length of the CDR3 is 14 residues. From germline, CDR1 is SEHNR and CDR2 FQNEAQ (reference sequence). Trimming shortened V by 5 bases and J by 0 bases, and 9 bases separated the two germline ends. Remarks on this clonotype: Its specificity is unknown.

The study's findings and limits: Under the F measure, samples that were prepared in one batch clustered strongly together. Controls showed significantly higher normalized Chao1 diversity than did multiple sclerosis patients. Among several TRBV segments more frequent in patients than controls were TRBV5-6, TRBV5-1 and TRBV20-1.

Unique molecular identifiers were present in the TCR beta cDNA libraries. The yield from roughly 1 to 10 million T cells was around 500,000 cDNA molecules in total. TCRdb ran MiXCR on the PCR reads and lists one entry per CDR3 protein. The sample records hundreds of thousands of distinct CDR3 sequences, around 40% being singletons. The clonotype comes from a girl aged 5-17 years with multiple sclerosis. This chain uses TRBV7-9 with TRBJ2-3; D not certain. Sequencing was carried out using blood. The CDR3 spells CASSPWGSTDTQYF. For the CDR3, the DNA is TGTGCCAGCAGCCCCTGGGGAAGCACAGATACGCAGTATTTT.